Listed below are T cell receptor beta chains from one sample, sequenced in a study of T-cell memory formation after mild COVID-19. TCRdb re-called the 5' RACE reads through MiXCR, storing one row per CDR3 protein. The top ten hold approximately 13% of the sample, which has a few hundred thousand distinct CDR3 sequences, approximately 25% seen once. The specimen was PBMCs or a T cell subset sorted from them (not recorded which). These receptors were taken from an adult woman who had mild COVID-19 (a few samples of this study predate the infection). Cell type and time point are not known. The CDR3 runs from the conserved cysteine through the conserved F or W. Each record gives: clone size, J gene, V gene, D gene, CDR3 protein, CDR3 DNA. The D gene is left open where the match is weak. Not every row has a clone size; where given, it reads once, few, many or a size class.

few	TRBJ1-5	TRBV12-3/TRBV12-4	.	CASSLTGTAAHHQPQHF	TGTGCCAGCAGCCTTACCGGGACCGCGGCTCACCATCAGCCCCAGCATTTT
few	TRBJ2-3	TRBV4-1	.	CASSQAAPGTSTDTQYF	TGCGCCAGCAGCCAAGCTGCCCCCGGGACTAGCACAGATACGCAGTATTTT
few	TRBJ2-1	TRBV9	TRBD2	CASSVAGGLNNEQFF	TGTGCCAGCAGCGTAGCGGGGGGGCTCAACAATGAGCAGTTCTTC
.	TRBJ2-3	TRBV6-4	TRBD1	CASINDRGHRGGFRDTQYF	TGTGCCAGCATTAACGACAGGGGGCATCGGGGAGGTTTCAGAGATACGCAGTATTTT
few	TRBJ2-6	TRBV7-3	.	CASSLTAFSGANVLTF	TGTGCCAGCAGCTTGACAGCGTTCTCTGGGGCCAACGTCCTGACTTTC
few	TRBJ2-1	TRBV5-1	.	CASSVTPQEQFF	TGCGCCAGCAGCGTGACGCCCCAGGAGCAGTTCTTC
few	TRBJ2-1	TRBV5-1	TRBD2	CASSPGLAGGIYNEQFF	TGCGCCAGCAGCCCCGGACTAGCGGGAGGGATCTACAATGAGCAGTTCTTC
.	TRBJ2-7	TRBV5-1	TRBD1	CASSPTGWPSYEQYF	TGCGCCAGCAGCCCGACAGGGTGGCCCTCCTACGAGCAGTACTTC
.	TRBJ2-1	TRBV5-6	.	CASSLVAGAQDEQFF	TGTGCCAGCAGCTTGGTGGCGGGGGCGCAGGATGAGCAGTTCTTC
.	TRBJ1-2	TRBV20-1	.	CSASYLLGFNYGYTF	TGCAGTGCTAGTTATCTTCTAGGGTTTAACTATGGCTACACCTTC
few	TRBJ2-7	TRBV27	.	CASRTPGRHSYEQYF	TGTGCCAGCAGAACGCCGGGCCGCCACTCCTACGAGCAGTACTTC
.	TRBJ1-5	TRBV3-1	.	CASSPLAGSNQPQHF	TGTGCCAGCAGCCCCTTAGCCGGCAGCAATCAGCCCCAGCATTTT
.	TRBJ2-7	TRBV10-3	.	CAASGTSYEQYF	TGTGCCGCGTCCGGGACGTCCTACGAGCAGTACTTC
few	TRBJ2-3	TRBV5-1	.	CASRPLPGTSTDTQYF	TGCGCCAGCAGACCCCTCCCGGGAACTAGCACAGATACGCAGTATTTT
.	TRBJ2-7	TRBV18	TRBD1	CASSPRGQGTYEQYF	TGTGCCAGCTCACCACGGGGACAGGGGACCTACGAGCAGTACTTC
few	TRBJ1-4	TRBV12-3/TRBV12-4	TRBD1	CASTHRGRGTNEKLFF	TGTGCCAGCACTCACAGGGGAAGGGGAACTAATGAAAAACTGTTTTTT
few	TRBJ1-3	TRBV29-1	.	CSAGSSGNTIYF	TGCAGCGCCGGCTCTTCCGGAAACACCATATATTTT
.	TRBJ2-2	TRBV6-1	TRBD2	CASSDGLAGLNTGELFF	TGTGCCAGCAGTGACGGACTAGCGGGCCTGAACACCGGGGAGCTGTTTTTT
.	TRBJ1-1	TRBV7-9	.	CASEAGGGSTEAFF	TGTGCCAGCGAGGCGGGAGGGGGGTCCACTGAAGCTTTCTTT
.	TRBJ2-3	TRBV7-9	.	CASSLARGALDTQYF	TGTGCCAGCAGCTTAGCACGGGGGGCCTTGGATACGCAGTATTTT
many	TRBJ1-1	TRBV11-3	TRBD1	CASSLTGANTEAFF	TGTGCCAGCAGCTTGACAGGGGCTAACACTGAAGCTTTCTTT
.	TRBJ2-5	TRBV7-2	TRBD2	CASSLEVFRLAGETQYF	TGTGCCAGCAGCTTAGAGGTTTTTCGGCTAGCGGGGGAGACCCAGTACTTC
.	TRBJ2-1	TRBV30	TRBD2	CAWKASGSSYNEQFF	TGTGCCTGGAAGGCTAGCGGGAGCTCCTACAATGAGCAGTTCTTC
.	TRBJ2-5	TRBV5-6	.	CASSLDTGYQETQYF	TGTGCCAGCAGCCTCGACACCGGGTACCAAGAGACCCAGTACTTC
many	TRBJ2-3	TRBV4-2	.	CASSQGGLDTDTQYF	TGTGCCAGCAGCCAAGGAGGGCTAGACACAGATACGCAGTATTTT
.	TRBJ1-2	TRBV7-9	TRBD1	CASSLAGQGEGYGYTF	TGTGCCAGCAGCTTAGCCGGACAGGGGGAGGGCTATGGCTACACCTTC
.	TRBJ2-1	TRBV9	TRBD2	CASSVASGGAVEQFF	TGTGCCAGCAGCGTAGCTAGCGGGGGGGCCGTTGAGCAGTTCTTC
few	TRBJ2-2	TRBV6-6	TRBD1	CASSSRTGANTGELFF	TGTGCCAGCAGTTCAAGGACAGGGGCCAACACCGGGGAGCTGTTTTTT
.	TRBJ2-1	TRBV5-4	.	CASSLVGPDNEQFF	TGTGCCAGCAGCTTGGTCGGGCCAGACAATGAGCAGTTCTTC
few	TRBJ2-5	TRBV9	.	CASSVVASARETQYF	TGTGCCAGCAGCGTAGTGGCCTCCGCCCGGGAGACCCAGTACTTC
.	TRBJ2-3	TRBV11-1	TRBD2	CASSPGRTRDTQYF	TGTGCCAGCAGCCCCGGGCGGACTAGGGATACGCAGTATTTT
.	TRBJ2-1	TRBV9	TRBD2	CASSVASSGRSAEQFF	TGTGCCAGCAGCGTAGCTAGTAGCGGGAGAAGTGCTGAGCAGTTCTTC
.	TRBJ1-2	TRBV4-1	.	CASSQPRLGSGHGYTF	TGCGCCAGCAGCCAACCAAGGTTGGGGTCTGGCCACGGCTACACCTTC
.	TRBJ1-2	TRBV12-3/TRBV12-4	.	CATETPEGGYTF	TGTGCCACCGAGACCCCGGAGGGAGGCTACACCTTC
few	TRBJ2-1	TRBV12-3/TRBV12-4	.	CASSIRGNEQFF	TGTGCCAGCAGTATTAGGGGGAATGAGCAGTTCTTC
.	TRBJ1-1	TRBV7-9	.	CASSLEGAEAFF	TGTGCCAGCAGCTTAGAGGGAGCTGAAGCTTTCTTT
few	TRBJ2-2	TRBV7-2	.	CASAGGRTGELFF	TGTGCCAGCGCCGGGGGCCGCACCGGGGAGCTGTTTTTT
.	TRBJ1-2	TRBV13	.	CASSSGESPANYGYTF	TGTGCCAGCAGCTCGGGGGAGTCGCCAGCTAACTATGGCTACACCTTC
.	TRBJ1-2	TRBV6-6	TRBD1	CASSDQGGVYGYTF	TGTGCCAGCAGTGATCAGGGGGGAGTCTATGGCTACACCTTC
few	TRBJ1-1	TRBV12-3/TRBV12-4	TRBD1	CASRYGTVNTEAFF	TGTGCCAGCAGGTATGGGACAGTGAACACTGAAGCTTTCTTT